What follows are 12 T cell receptor beta chains derived from one specimen sequenced in a study of blood T cells in healthy people across ages. The use of a sample-barcoded 5' primer and a J-beta primer mix characterized a second PCR of 7 to 11 cycles. TCRdb re-derived calls from the 5' RACE reads in MiXCR, one entry per CDR3 protein. The data hold some 1,000,000 distinct CDR3 sequences, with 20% to 25% observed a single time. These sequences were also reported in another study, on T cells of mothers and their children.

Material for sequencing was blood. The receptor set was obtained from a girl aged 2 to 10 in good health.

The chain joins TRBV3-1 to TRBJ2-5, with 10 bases fitting TRBD2. The J call may be incorrect, as the DNA end agrees better with TRBJ2-1. CDR1 and CDR2 from the germline V gene are LGHDT and YNNKEL (reference sequence). The CDR3 contains 16 residues. The CDR3 loop is CASSAGLAGVNNEQFF. The CDR3 region has the DNA TGTGCCAGCAGCGCCGGTCTAGCGGGGGTGAACAATGAGCAGTTCTTC.

In this sample, this clonotype turned up a few times. The rearrangement uses TRBV4-1 and TRBJ1-4; D uncertain. There are 16 residues in the CDR3. The V end was cut by 2 bases, the J end by 8 bases, with 18 bases between. Germline CDR1 MGHRA, CDR2 YSYEKL. The CDR3 loop reads CASSQSGGSTREKLFF. For the CDR3, the DNA is TGCGCCAGCAGCCAATCAGGAGGGTCAACGAGGGAAAAACTGTTTTTT.

This sequence joins TRBV12-3 or TRBV12-4 and TRBJ2-5; no clear D gene. CDR3 size: 11 residues. V lost 7 bases to trimming and J lost 5 bases, with 8 bases between them. The chain's CDR3 is CASTRSETQYF. In DNA, the CDR3 is TGTGCCAGCACCCGCAGCGAGACCCAGTACTTC.

This clonotype was detected a few times. The chain recombines TRBV6-1 with TRBJ2-7; perhaps TRBD1 as D (6 bases). The CDR3 totals 13 residues. The germline V gene encodes CDR1 MNHNS and CDR2 SASEGT. Trimming removed 4 bases at V and 4 bases at J, with 11 bases between. The CDR3, as DNA: TGTGCCAGCAGTGCACGGACAGTTTACGAGCAGTACTTC. Protein product: CASSARTVYEQYF.

This chain links TRBV28 with TRBJ2-6; D is undetermined. The V gene lost 4 bases and the J gene lost 4 bases, with 11 bases spanning the gap. CDR1 is MDHEN and CDR2 is SYDVKM in the germline V gene. This CDR3 contains 15 residues. The CDR3: CASSSMGWGANVLTF. The CDR3 DNA is TGTGCCAGCAGTTCCATGGGCTGGGGGGCCAACGTCCTGACTTTC.

This clonotype was recorded a few times. V and J are TRBV7-2 and TRBJ2-3; possibly TRBD2 for D (5 bases). CDR3 size: 15 residues. V lost 6 bases and J 5 bases, leaving 18 bases between the germline ends. Germline CDR1 and CDR2: SGHTA and FQGNSA. The CDR3 DNA follows: TGTGCCAGCAGGCATGCTCGCGAGGGTATAGATACGCAGTATTTT. It is translated as CASRHAREGIDTQYF.

Remarks on this clonotype: At one end the junction does not follow the germline gene, possibly because of a read error. This rearrangement joins TRBV11-3 to TRBJ2-3; 7 bases match TRBD2. Germline-derived CDR1 and CDR2 are SGHNT and YENEEA. CDR3 size: 12 residues. The CDR3 is CASSLEAGFKDF. CDR3 nucleotides: TGTGCCAGCAGCTTAGAAGCGGGGTTTAAGGATTTT.

The V call is TRBV20-1, the J call TRBJ2-7, with D uncertain. Trimming left V 3 bases short and J 3 bases short, with 9 bases between. The CDR3 loop spans 12 amino acids. From germline, CDR1 is DFQATT and CDR2 SNEGSKA (reference sequence). The CDR3 here is CSASGSLYEQYF. The CDR3, as DNA: TGCAGTGCTAGCGGAAGCCTCTACGAGCAGTACTTC.

V is TRBV20-1 and J is TRBJ2-4; 14 nucleotides line up with TRBD2. CDR1 is DFQATT, CDR2 SNEGSKA, per germline (reference sequence). The CDR3 runs to 16 residues. Trimming cost V 0 bases and J 8 bases; bases outside gene matches: 6. As DNA, the CDR3 is TGCAGTGCTAGAGAGGGACTAGCGGGGGTCGGGGACATTCAGTACTTC. It yields the protein CSAREGLAGVGDIQYF.

CDR3 nucleotides: TGTGCCAGCTTCGGAAGCTCCTACAATGAGCAGTTCTTC. Amino acid sequence: CASFGSSYNEQFF. The gene calls are TRBV2 and TRBJ2-1, with D uncertain. CDR3 size: 13 residues. The germline gives CDR1 SNHLY, CDR2 FYNNEI. The ends were cut back, 8 bases at V and 0 bases at J, with 8 bases in the middle.

The genes are TRBV29-1 and TRBJ2-7; possible D gene TRBD1, 7 bases. The V gene's germline CDR1 is SQVTM and CDR2 ANQGSEA. The CDR3 consists of 13 residues. Trimming stripped 6 bases from V and 2 bases from J, with 14 bases between. In nucleotides, the CDR3 is TGCAGCGTCCGGGGGACAGTCACCTACGAGCAGTACTTC. It translates to CSVRGTVTYEQYF.

The chain combines TRBV7-2 with TRBJ1-5; 7 positions match TRBD1. Germline CDR1 SGHTA, CDR2 FQGNSA. This CDR3 has 14 residues. J lost 3 bases, V lost 5 bases, and 4 bases had no gene match. CDR3 residues: CASSRGQVNQPQHF. CDR3 sequence (DNA): TGTGCCAGCAGCCGAGGACAGGTCAATCAGCCCCAGCATTTT.